The 13 T cell receptor beta chains given below trace back to one sample, sequenced in a study of control samples from healthy donors and cancer patients. The protocol was immunoSEQ multiplex PCR, while the TCRdb copy is restricted to in-frame clones and leaves out a portion. The table lists roughly 34,000 clones, roughly 86% of them singletons, with approximately 1.5% in the top ten. The specimen was PBMCs. Receptors were obtained from a woman in her 40s with lung cancer.

This chain joins TRBV7-9 and TRBJ1-1; tentatively, D is TRBD1 (6 bases). The CDR3 contains 14 residues. Germline V gene sequence: CDR1 SEHNR, CDR2 FQNEAQ (reference sequence). V lost 1 base, J lost 5 bases, and 11 bases lay in between. CDR3: CASSLDGGGTEAFF. In DNA form, the CDR3 reads TGTGCCAGCAGCTTAGACGGGGGCGGAACTGAAGCTTTCTTT.

The V and J genes are TRBV24-1 and TRBJ2-2, with D uncertain. Trimming took 0 bases from V and 7 from J, leaving 5 bases between them. The CDR3 is 13 amino acids. Germline V gives CDR1 KGHDR, CDR2 SFDVKD. CDR3 DNA sequence: TGTGCCACCAGTGATTTGGGAGTCGGGGAGCTGTTTTTT. Its protein product is CATSDLGVGELFF.

This sequence joins TRBV10-1 and TRBJ1-1; perhaps TRBD1 as D (6 bases). Germline V lookup: CDR1 WNHNN, CDR2 SYGVQD (reference sequence). The CDR3 totals 16 residues. Between the trimmed V and J ends, which lost 0 bases and 4 bases, there was a span of 15 bases. CDR3 sequence reads: CASSESHGGAGTEAFF. CDR3 in DNA: TGCGCCAGCAGTGAGTCTCATGGGGGCGCGGGCACTGAAGCTTTCTTT.

The rearrangement links TRBV19 to TRBJ2-7; the D gene is possibly TRBD1 (6 bases). The CDR3 has 14 amino acids. Germline CDR1 LNHDA, CDR2 SQIVND (reference sequence). Trimming shortened V by 4 bases and J by 7 bases, and 17 bases separated the two germline ends. CDR3 amino acids: CASSTQGRVGEQYF. Written as DNA, the CDR3 is TGTGCCAGTAGTACACAGGGACGAGTGGGGGAGCAGTACTTC.

CDR3 nucleotides: TGTGCCAGCAGCGTATACGGGACCGTCCGGGATACGCAGTATTTT. Protein: CASSVYGTVRDTQYF. This sequence joins TRBV9 and TRBJ2-3; D is possibly TRBD1 or TRBD2 (5 bases each). The length of the CDR3 is 15 residues. The V and J ends lost 1 base and 6 bases respectively, with 15 bases between them. Looked up from germline, CDR1 is SGDLS and CDR2 is YYNGEE.

The gene calls are TRBV2 and TRBJ2-7; 11 positions agree with TRBD2. V lost 5 bases, J lost 3 bases, and 3 bases stayed unmatched. CDR1 SNHLY and CDR2 FYNNEI come from the germline V gene. This CDR3 has 14 residues. This CDR3 is CASSRLAGLYEQYF. The CDR3 DNA reads TGTGCCAGCAGTCGACTAGCGGGGCTCTACGAGCAGTACTTC.

The chain combines TRBV7-9 with TRBJ1-1; a possible D gene is TRBD1 (5 bases). Germline values: CDR1 SEHNR, CDR2 FQNEAQ (reference sequence). The V end was cut by 3 bases, the J end by 3 bases, with 14 bases between. The CDR3 covers 15 residues. CDR3 DNA: TGTGCCAGCAGCTTGGGTACAGGTTATCACACTGAAGCTTTCTTT. Amino acids: CASSLGTGYHTEAFF.

This clone was counted a few times. The chain has TRBV6-4 and TRBJ2-2; D gene ambiguous. Per the germline V gene, CDR1 is MRHNA and CDR2 is SNTAGT. With 0 bases removed from V and 3 bases from J, the gap between germline ends came to 5 bases. CDR3 size: 14 residues. The CDR3 protein is CASSDSRDTGELFF. DNA of the CDR3: TGTGCCAGCAGTGACTCCCGGGACACCGGGGAGCTGTTTTTT.

In this sample, this clone turned up once. The CDR3 nucleotides are TGTGCCAGCAGTGACTCCCCCGGACAGGGGTCAGATACGCAGTATTTT. Translating it yields CASSDSPGQGSDTQYF. This chain joins TRBV6-4 and TRBJ2-3, with 9 bases fitting TRBD1. With V trimmed by 0 bases and J by 4 bases, 5 bases remained unmatched. The CDR3 has 16 amino acids. Germline V gene lookup returns CDR1 MRHNA and CDR2 SNTAGT.

The V gene is TRBV6-6, the J gene TRBJ1-4; D unclear. CDR1 and CDR2 (germline): MNHNY, SVGAGI (reference sequence). This CDR3 comprises 11 residues. V dropped 8 bases and J dropped 14 bases, with 15 bases sitting between them. CDR3 coding DNA: TGTGCCAGCTCCCCGGGAGTCAGGCTGTTTTTT. Protein: CASSPGVRLFF.

The chain is built from TRBV30 and TRBJ1-6; D is perhaps TRBD1 (6 bases). V was clipped by 3 bases and J by 9 bases, with 9 bases between them. Germline CDR1 GTSNPN, CDR2 SVGIG (reference sequence). The CDR3 is 12 residues long. The CDR3 DNA sequence: TGTGCCTGGAGAACAGGGAGTTCACCCCTCCACTTT. As protein: CAWRTGSSPLHF.

The gene calls are TRBV6-6 and TRBJ1-5; no clear D. V shed 6 bases and J shed 7 bases, with 7 bases lying between them. Germline V lookup: CDR1 MNHNY, CDR2 SVGAGI (reference sequence). CDR3 length equals 11 residues. CDR3 region: CASRERQPQHF. The CDR3 DNA follows: TGTGCCAGCAGAGAGAGACAGCCCCAGCATTTT.

The rearrangement uses TRBV7-8 and TRBJ1-6; D ambiguous. The CDR3 consists of 15 residues. The germline CDR1 and CDR2 sequences are SGHVS and FQNEAQ. V dropped 6 bases and J dropped 6 bases, with 15 bases sitting between them. The CDR3 spells CASRPPPGSNSPLHF. The CDR3, as DNA: TGTGCCAGCAGGCCTCCTCCGGGGTCTAATTCACCCCTCCACTTT.